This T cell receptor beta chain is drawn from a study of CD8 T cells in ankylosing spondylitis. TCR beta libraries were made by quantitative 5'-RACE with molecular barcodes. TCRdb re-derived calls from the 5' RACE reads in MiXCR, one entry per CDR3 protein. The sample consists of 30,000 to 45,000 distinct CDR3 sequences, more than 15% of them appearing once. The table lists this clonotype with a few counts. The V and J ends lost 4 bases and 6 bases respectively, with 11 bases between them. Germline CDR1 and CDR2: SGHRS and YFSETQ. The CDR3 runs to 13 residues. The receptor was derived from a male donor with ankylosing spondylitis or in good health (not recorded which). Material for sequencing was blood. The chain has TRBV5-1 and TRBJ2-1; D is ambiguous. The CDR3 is CASSPTVGNEQFF. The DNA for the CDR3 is TGCGCCAGCAGCCCGACTGTGGGCAATGAGCAGTTCTTC.